The rows below give T cell receptor beta chains drawn from one sample of a study of CD8+ T cells in alopecia areata. Generated by immunoSEQ multiplex PCR, the TCRdb table keeps only in-frame clones and is missing some. Of over 90,000 clones listed, less than 70% were seen once; the top ten hold around 8.5%. Sequencing was carried out using CD4+ T cells sorted from blood. The source of these receptors is a human donor in good health. Each CDR3 is given with its conserved first and last residue. The D gene is left open where the match is weak. Size is stated for part of the rows, as once, few or many counts, or as a class when the clone is expanded.

V	J	size	D	CDR3	DNA
TRBV11-2	TRBJ2-4	few	TRBD1	CASSLDGLNRGPLAKNIQYF	TGTGCCAGCAGCTTAGATGGCCTCAACAGGGGACCTCTGGCCAAAAACATTCAGTACTTC
TRBV29-1	TRBJ1-4	few	TRBD1	CSVGDRLGEKLFF	TGCAGCGTCGGGGACAGGCTCGGTGAAAAACTGTTTTTT
TRBV6-1	TRBJ2-1	-	TRBD2	CASEGLVDNEQFF	TGTGCCAGCGAAGGACTAGTGGACAATGAGCAGTTCTTC
TRBV5-1	TRBJ2-2	-	TRBD2	CASSWGLPNTGELFF	TGCGCCAGCAGCTGGGGACTACCGAACACCGGGGAGCTGTTTTTT
TRBV18	TRBJ2-7	-	TRBD2	CASSTGEGSYEQYF	TGTGCCAGCTCAACGGGGGAGGGGTCCTACGAGCAGTACTTC
TRBV7-3	TRBJ1-1	-	TRBD1	CASSEAPGQGTFF	TGTGCCAGCAGCGAAGCGCCGGGACAGGGGACTTTCTTT
TRBV4-1	TRBJ1-2	-	-	CASSQDGFRDYGYTF	TGCGCCAGCAGCCAAGATGGGTTCAGGGACTATGGCTACACCTTC
TRBV25-1	TRBJ2-7	-	TRBD1	CASSRGQGGFYEQYF	TGTGCCAGCAGTCGGGGACAGGGTGGGTTCTACGAGCAGTACTTC
TRBV30	TRBJ2-2	once	TRBD2	CAWTSRDYPTGELFF	TGTGCCTGGACTAGCCGGGACTATCCCACCGGGGAGCTGTTTTTT
TRBV2	TRBJ2-1	-	-	CASRDHSYNEQFF	TGTGCCAGCCGGGACCACTCCTACAATGAGCAGTTCTTC
TRBV18	TRBJ2-2	-	-	CASSPETGTTGELFF	TGTGCCAGCTCACCAGAAACAGGGACCACCGGGGAGCTGTTTTTT
TRBV27	TRBJ1-4	once	-	CASSFGQREKLFF	TGTGCCAGCAGTTTCGGGCAGAGGGAAAAACTGTTTTTT
TRBV7-9	TRBJ1-2	-	-	CASSLGSAGSYGYTF	TGTGCCAGCAGCTTAGGTTCGGCGGGCAGCTATGGCTACACCTTC
TRBV5-1	TRBJ2-5	few	-	CASSLGNSQETQYF	TGCGCCAGCAGCTTGGGCAACAGCCAAGAGACCCAGTACTTC
TRBV29-1	TRBJ2-5	-	-	CSVRGRPGGETQYF	TGCAGCGTTAGGGGCCGCCCCGGGGGAGAGACCCAGTACTTC
TRBV30	TRBJ1-2	-	TRBD1	CAWSSGQDRGYTF	TGTGCCTGGAGCTCGGGACAGGATCGCGGCTACACCTTC
TRBV30	TRBJ2-5	few	-	CAWSVQGETQYF	TGTGCCTGGAGTGTACAAGGGGAGACCCAGTACTTC
TRBV5-6	TRBJ2-3	-	-	CASRKRAVSTDTQYF	TGTGCCAGCAGAAAGCGGGCGGTTAGCACAGATACGCAGTATTTT
TRBV29-1	TRBJ1-1	-	-	CSVSRSARDEAFF	TGCAGCGTTTCTCGGTCCGCTCGAGATGAAGCTTTCTTT
TRBV30	TRBJ1-6	few	-	CAWSAASPLHF	TGTGCCTGGAGTGCAGCTTCACCCCTCCACTTT
TRBV7-2	TRBJ2-5	-	-	CASSSHPPDSLGETQYF	TGTGCCAGCAGCAGCCACCCACCGGACAGTTTGGGAGAGACCCAGTACTTC
TRBV30	TRBJ1-2	-	-	CAWSRKQGNYGYTF	TGTGCCTGGAGTCGGAAGCAGGGAAACTATGGCTACACCTTC
TRBV2	TRBJ2-2	few	-	CASSEGLNTGELFF	TGTGCCAGCAGTGAGGGCCTCAACACCGGGGAGCTGTTTTTT
TRBV6-6	TRBJ2-2	once	-	CASSASPGELFF	TGTGCCAGCAGCGCAAGTCCCGGGGAGCTGTTTTTT
TRBV7-2	TRBJ1-1	many	-	CASSKNTEAFF	TGTGCCAGCAGCAAGAACACTGAAGCTTTCTTT
TRBV5-6	TRBJ1-6	once	TRBD1	CASSLDLGQGSSYNSPLHF	TGTGCCAGCAGCTTGGATTTGGGACAGGGCAGCTCCTATAATTCACCCCTCCACTTT
TRBV11-3	TRBJ2-3	-	-	CASSLSFFTDTQYF	TGTGCCAGCAGCCTATCCTTCTTCACAGATACGCAGTATTTT
TRBV13	TRBJ2-4	-	-	CASSLVVTGAAENIQYF	TGTGCCAGCAGCTTAGTCGTGACGGGGGCGGCGGAAAACATTCAGTACTTC
TRBV29-1	TRBJ2-7	few	-	CSVGVLAGDEQYF	TGCAGCGTCGGGGTCTTGGCAGGGGACGAGCAGTACTTC
TRBV9	TRBJ2-2	-	-	CASSVVWERSNTGELFF	TGTGCCAGCAGCGTAGTATGGGAGCGCTCGAACACCGGGGAGCTGTTTTTT
TRBV28	TRBJ2-7	-	TRBD1	CASRLTGGPEQYF	TGTGCCAGCAGGTTGACAGGGGGCCCCGAGCAGTACTTC
TRBV6-1	TRBJ2-1	-	TRBD2	CASRSLAGEQFF	TGTGCCAGCAGATCGCTAGCGGGGGAGCAGTTCTTC
TRBV9	TRBJ2-5	-	-	CASSVALAGETQYF	TGTGCCAGCAGCGTAGCACTAGCTGGTGAGACCCAGTACTTC
TRBV5-1	TRBJ2-7	-	TRBD2	CASSLASGRYEQYF	TGCGCCAGCAGCTTGGCTAGCGGGCGCTACGAGCAGTACTTC
TRBV6-6	TRBJ2-5	-	-	CASSPPDVTQYF	TGTGCCAGCAGCCCGCCAGACGTGACCCAGTACTTC
TRBV5-1	TRBJ2-3	once	-	CASSRDPTDTQYF	TGCGCCAGCAGTCGGGACCCTACAGATACGCAGTATTTT
TRBV2	TRBJ1-2	-	-	CASSESQAYGYTF	TGTGCCAGCAGTGAAAGTCAGGCCTATGGCTACACCTTC